Sequencing of this TCR beta chain was carried out in a study of T cell changes during pregnancy in multiple sclerosis. The CDR3 loop spans 14 amino acids. Germline V CDR1 and CDR2: KGHSH, LQKENI. Trimming took 3 bases from V and 5 from J; bases not matched to a gene: 6. Some clones are missing from TCRdb's copy, which holds only in-frame ones; the method was immunoSEQ multiplex PCR. The table includes under 30,000 clones, roughly 91% detected once. The chain carries TRBV18 and TRBJ1-1; 7 bases are shared with TRBD1. The sequences come from CD4+ T cells from peripheral blood mononuclear cells, collected after pregnancy. The sequence was collected from a female donor with multiple sclerosis, enrolled in a pregnancy study. CDR3 bases: TGTGCCAGCTCACCGACAGGGCTTAGGACTGAAGCTTTCTTT. Translated, it gives CASSPTGLRTEAFF.